The next 11 T cell receptor beta chains were all read from a single sample in a study of blood T cell repertoires in COVID-19. Profiling relied on immunoSEQ multiplex PCR, and the TCRdb table lists in-frame clones only, not all of them. The sample holds 75,000 to 95,000 clones; less than 85% are singletons and the top ten take approximately 5%. The sample was peripheral blood. Receptor source: a woman of 80 years or more with active or convalescent COVID-19.

This clone was picked up a small number of times. The chain combines TRBV2 with TRBJ2-5; 9 nucleotides agree with TRBD2. This CDR3 has 16 residues. Germline V lookup: CDR1 SNHLY, CDR2 FYNNEI. Unmatched junction bases numbered 6, after V lost 0 bases and J lost 4 bases. The CDR3 DNA reads TGTGCCAGCAGTGAAGCTAGCGGGAGTCCTTTAGAGACCCAGTACTTC. Translating gives CASSEASGSPLETQYF.

V is TRBV20-1 and J is TRBJ1-2, with unresolved D. Germline lookup yields CDR1 DFQATT and CDR2 SNEGSKA (reference sequence). The V and J ends lost 6 bases and 6 bases respectively, with 11 bases between them. The CDR3 length is 11 residues. The CDR3 DNA follows: TGCAGTGCAGGTCTTAGCGATGGCTACACCTTC. It encodes CSAGLSDGYTF.

As for this clone: At one end, the junction sequence differs from germline, possibly due to a read error. V gene TRBV3-1 (or the pseudogene TRBV3-2) combines with J gene TRBJ2-7; 7 bases map to TRBD2. The CDR3 has 15 amino acids. The germline V gene encodes CDR1 LGHDT and CDR2 YNNKEL (reference sequence). CDR3 DNA: TGTGCCAGCACCCAACTCTCGGGGGGATTGAGGGAGCAGTACTTC. Residues: CASTQLSGGLREQYF.

The chain has TRBV3-1 (or the pseudogene TRBV3-2) and TRBJ2-7; 8 bases are shared with TRBD2. The CDR3 is made up of 17 amino acids. Germline trimming cut 4 bases from V and 3 bases from J; bases unmatched to any gene: 14. Germline loops: CDR1 LGHDT, CDR2 YNNKEL (reference sequence). The CDR3: CASSPTQSGTSLYEQYF. The CDR3 DNA reads TGTGCCAGCAGCCCGACCCAATCCGGGACTAGTCTCTACGAGCAGTACTTC.

This chain uses TRBV3-1 (or the pseudogene TRBV3-2) with TRBJ1-1, with 7 bases matching TRBD1. The V segment lost 4 bases and the J segment 8 bases; nucleotides outside the gene matches: 4. The CDR3 covers 12 residues. Germline V gives CDR1 LGHDT, CDR2 YNNKEL (reference sequence). CDR3 region: CASSPQTGEAFF. CDR3 in DNA: TGTGCCAGCAGCCCACAGACAGGGGAAGCTTTCTTT.

The genes are TRBV29-1 and TRBJ2-7; 9 nucleotides line up with TRBD2. Germline V lookup: CDR1 SQVTM, CDR2 ANQGSEA. This CDR3 spans 14 amino acids. Germline trimming cut 6 bases from V and 0 bases from J; bases unmatched to any gene: 6. In DNA form, the CDR3 reads TGCAGCGTCTTTATTAGCGGGGGCTCCTACGAGCAGTACTTC. Translated: CSVFISGGSYEQYF.

The V gene is TRBV28, the J gene TRBJ2-1, with 7 bases matching TRBD1. Looked up from germline, CDR1 is MDHEN and CDR2 is SYDVKM. There are 16 residues in the CDR3. J lost 4 bases, V lost 1 base, and 7 bases had no gene match. The CDR3 nucleotides read TGTGCCAGCAGTTTATTTGGACAGGTGGGGTACAATGAGCAGTTCTTC. As protein: CASSLFGQVGYNEQFF.

The rearrangement links TRBV4-1 to TRBJ1-4, with TRBD1 as a possible D gene (5 bases). Germline V gene data show CDR1 as MGHRA and CDR2 as YSYEKL. The CDR3 consists of 14 residues. The V gene lost 5 bases and the J gene lost 4 bases, with 11 bases spanning the gap. In DNA form, the CDR3 reads TGCGCCAGCAGCTACACGACAGTTAATGAAAAACTGTTTTTT. Residues: CASSYTTVNEKLFF.

The table lists this clone with a count of one. The chain has TRBV28 and TRBJ2-1; D perhaps matches TRBD2 (6 bases). CDR1 is MDHEN, CDR2 SYDVKM, per germline. The CDR3 has 16 residues. Deletions cut 0 bases from V and 14 bases from J, with 23 bases between. DNA of the CDR3: TGTGCCAGCAGTTTATGGGAACTAGCAAGTCCCTCAGAGAAGTTCTTC. This translates into CASSLWELASPSEKFF.

The rearrangement uses TRBV6-6 and TRBJ2-1; possibly TRBD2 for D (6 bases). From germline, CDR1 is MNHNY and CDR2 SVGAGI (reference sequence). The CDR3 consists of 16 residues. Trimming removed 6 bases from V and 1 base from J, with 16 bases in between. CDR3 sequence: CASSFLSGLSYNEQFF. CDR3 nucleotides: TGTGCCAGCAGCTTCCTTAGCGGACTATCCTACAATGAGCAGTTCTTC.

This clone has just one count. This CDR3 reads CASKWTQNTGELFF. CDR3 DNA: TGTGCCAGCAAGTGGACACAGAACACCGGGGAGCTGTTTTTT. The chain employs TRBV2 and TRBJ2-2, with D tentatively TRBD1 (5 bases). V gave up 7 bases and J gave up 1 base, with 10 bases separating them. CDR1 SNHLY and CDR2 FYNNEI come from the germline V gene. The CDR3 has 14 amino acids.